This T cell receptor beta chain was recovered during a study of neoadjuvant nivolumab and ipilimumab in lung cancer. Overall study context: Patients got nivolumab 3 mg/kg on days 1, 15 and 29; combination added ipilimumab 1 mg/kg day 1.

Whole-study results and caveats: Resected-tumor TCR richness correlated positively with pretherapy blood richness.

CDR3 length: 12 residues. Per the germline V gene, CDR1 is SQVTM and CDR2 is ANQGSEA. V lost 3 bases, J lost 4 bases, and 9 bases lay in between. TCRdb's copy holds only in-frame clones and misses some; the assay was immunoSEQ multiplex PCR. The profile shows about 18,000 clones, 65% to 80% of them singletons. Note on this clone: Its specificity is not known.

The chain has TRBV29-1 and TRBJ1-2; D call uncertain. Sequenced here: tumor tissue, sampled after neoadjuvant nivolumab, alone or with ipilimumab, at or shortly before surgery. This clonotype originated in an adult with non-small cell lung cancer. The CDR3, as DNA: TGCAGCGTTGATAGTGGCTCCTATGGCTACACCTTC. It specifies CSVDSGSYGYTF.